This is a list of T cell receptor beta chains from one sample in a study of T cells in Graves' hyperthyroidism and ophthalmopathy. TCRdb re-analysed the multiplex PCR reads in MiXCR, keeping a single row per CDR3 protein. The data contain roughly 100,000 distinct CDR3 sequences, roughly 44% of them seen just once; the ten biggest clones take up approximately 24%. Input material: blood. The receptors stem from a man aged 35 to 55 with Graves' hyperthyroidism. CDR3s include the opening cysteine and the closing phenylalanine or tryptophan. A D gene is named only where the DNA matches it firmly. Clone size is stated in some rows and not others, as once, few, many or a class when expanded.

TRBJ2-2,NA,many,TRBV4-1,TGCGCCAGCAGCCAAGAAGGTCGAGGAGGGGAGCTGTTTTTT,CASSQEGRGGELFF
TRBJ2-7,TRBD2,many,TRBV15,TGTGCCACCAGCAGAGTACGGGAGGGCCAGTCCCACGAGCAGTACTTC,CATSRVREGQSHEQYF
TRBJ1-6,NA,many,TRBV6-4,TGTGCCAGCACAGTCCCAATTTCACCCCTCCACTTT,CASTVPISPLHF
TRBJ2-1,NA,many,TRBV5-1,TGCGCCAGCAGCGGAGAGGGCGGTACGACAGGGCAGTTCTTC,CASSGEGGTTGQFF
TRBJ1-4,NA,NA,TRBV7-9,TGCGCCAGCAGCTTTCTACGGGGGGAGGGTGAAAAACTGTTTTTT,CASSFLRGEGEKLFF
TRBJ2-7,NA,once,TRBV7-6,TGTGCCAGCAGCTTAGAGGTCAGGGACTCCTACGAGCAGTACTTC,CASSLEVRDSYEQYF
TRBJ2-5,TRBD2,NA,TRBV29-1,TGCAGCGTTGAAGTAGCGGGACTAGCGGAACAAGAGACCCAGTACTTC,CSVEVAGLAEQETQYF
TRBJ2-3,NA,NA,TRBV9,TGTGCCAGCAGCCGGGGGGACAGCCGCACAGATACGCAGTATTTT,CASSRGDSRTDTQYF
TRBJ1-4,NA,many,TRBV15,TGTGCCACCAGCAGAGTCCCCTCTGGAAAACTGTTTTTT,CATSRVPSGKLFF
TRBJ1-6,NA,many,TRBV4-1,TGCGCCAGCAGCCGCCCAGATAATTCACCCCTCCACTTT,CASSRPDNSPLHF
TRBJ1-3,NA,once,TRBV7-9,TGTGCCGGCAGTTACAGCTCTGGAAACACCATATACTTT,CAGSYSSGNTIYF
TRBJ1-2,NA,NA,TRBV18,TGTGCCAGCTCACCAGCAGGGAAACCTGACTATGGCTACACCTTC,CASSPAGKPDYGYTF